This T cell receptor beta chain was recovered during a study of blood T cell repertoires in COVID-19. As for the study in general: T cells, B-cell-depleted T cells, or PBMCs provided the cDNA or gDNA that served as material.

This CDR3 has 14 amino acids. Per germline, CDR1 MGHRA and CDR2 YSYEKL. With 7 bases removed from V and 0 bases from J, the gap between germline ends came to 10 bases. Profiled with immunoSEQ multiplex PCR; TCRdb holds only in-frame clones, not every one. This sample has about 270,000 clones; around nine tenths occur once, and the top ten carry around 9%. The material sequenced was peripheral blood. This receptor was obtained from a man aged 40-49 years with active or convalescent COVID-19. V is TRBV4-1 and J is TRBJ1-5; tentative D call: TRBD1 (5 bases). CDR3 coding DNA: TGCGCCAGCAAAGAACAGGTTAGCAATCAGCCCCAGCATTTT. It codes for CASKEQVSNQPQHF.